Given below is one T cell receptor beta chain in context. Its antigen is not identified. This cohort consisted of healthy bone marrow donors. Donors counted as nominally healthy when sampled, yet unrecorded immune exposures were likely. CDR1 is SGHTS and CDR2 is YDEGEE in the germline V gene. CDR3 length equals 16 residues. The junction had 7 bases not matched to a gene; V was cut back by 4 bases and J by 1 base. Researchers ran the PCR with 60 Vbeta and 13 Jbeta primers. Assay used: immunoSEQ multiplex PCR; TCRdb lists only in-frame clones, some missing. Of approximately 100,000 clones listed, around three quarters are singletons. This entry comes from a study of cytomegalovirus exposure and HLA in healthy donors. Study findings and constraints: Data from an earlier analysis indicated that most TCR beta V segments were productive either about 87% or about 30% of the time. In a later analysis, a genetic analysis reported fewer productive-TCR N-insertions in an Asian-associated ancestry cluster than the cohort average.

The chain recombines TRBV5-8 with TRBJ2-2; 7 positions agree with TRBD1. The TCR originated in a man between 50 and 59 years old in good health and CMV-seropositive. Sequencing was done on a sample of PBMCs. CDR3 in DNA: TGTGCCAGCAGCCAAGGACAGGACCTGAACACCGGGGAGCTGTTTTTT. This sequence encodes CASSQGQDLNTGELFF.